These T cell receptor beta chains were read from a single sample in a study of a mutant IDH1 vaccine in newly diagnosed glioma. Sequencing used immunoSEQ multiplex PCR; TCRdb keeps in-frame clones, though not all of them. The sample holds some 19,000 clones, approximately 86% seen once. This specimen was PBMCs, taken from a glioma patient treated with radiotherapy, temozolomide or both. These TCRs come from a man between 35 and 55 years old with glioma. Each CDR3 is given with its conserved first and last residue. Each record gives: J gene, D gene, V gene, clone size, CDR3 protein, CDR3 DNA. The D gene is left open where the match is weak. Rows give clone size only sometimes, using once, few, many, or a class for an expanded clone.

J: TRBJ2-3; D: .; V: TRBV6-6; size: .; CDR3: CASTPSKTDTQYF; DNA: TGTGCCAGCACCCCCAGTAAAACAGATACGCAGTATTTT
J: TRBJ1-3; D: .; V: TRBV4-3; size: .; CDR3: CASSQDYSGNTIYF; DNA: TGCGCCAGCAGCCAAGATTATTCCGGAAACACCATATATTTT
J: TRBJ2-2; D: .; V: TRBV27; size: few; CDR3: CASRSSLQNTGELFF; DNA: TGTGCCAGCAGGTCCTCTCTTCAGAACACCGGGGAGCTGTTTTTT
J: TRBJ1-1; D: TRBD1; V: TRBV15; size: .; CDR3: CATRDRGTTEAFF; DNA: TGTGCCACCAGAGACAGGGGCACCACTGAAGCTTTCTTT
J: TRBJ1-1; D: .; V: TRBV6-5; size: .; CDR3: CAIRTGNTEAFF; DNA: TGTGCCATCCGGACGGGAAACACTGAAGCTTTCTTT
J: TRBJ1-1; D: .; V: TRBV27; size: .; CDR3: CASTPRGVNTEAFF; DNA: TGTGCCAGCACCCCGCGGGGCGTGAACACTGAAGCTTTCTTT
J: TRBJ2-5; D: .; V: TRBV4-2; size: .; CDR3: CASSQDGSGRGARETQYF; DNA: TGTGCCAGCAGCCAAGATGGTAGTGGGAGAGGTGCTCGAGAGACCCAGTACTTC
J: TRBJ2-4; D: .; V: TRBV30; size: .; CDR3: CAWNVGQARLAKNIQYF; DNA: TGTGCCTGGAATGTTGGGCAGGCCCGACTAGCCAAAAACATTCAGTACTTC
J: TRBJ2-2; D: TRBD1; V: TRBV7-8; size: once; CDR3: CASSLPIRTGRTGELFF; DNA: TGTGCCAGCAGCTTACCCATTCGGACAGGGCGAACCGGGGAGCTGTTTTTT
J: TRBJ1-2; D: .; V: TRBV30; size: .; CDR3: CAWKGLVTYGYTF; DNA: TGTGCCTGGAAGGGGCTTGTGACCTATGGCTACACCTTC
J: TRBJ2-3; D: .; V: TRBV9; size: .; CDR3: CASSQLAASTDTQYF; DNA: TGTGCCAGCAGCCAACTAGCTGCTAGCACAGATACGCAGTATTTT
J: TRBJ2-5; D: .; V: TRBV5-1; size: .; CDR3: CASRTGEASPQETQYF; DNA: TGCGCCAGCAGGACTGGAGAGGCTAGCCCCCAAGAGACCCAGTACTTC
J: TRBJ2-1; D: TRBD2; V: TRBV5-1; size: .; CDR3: CASSFTSGAYNEQFF; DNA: TGCGCCAGCAGCTTCACTAGCGGGGCTTACAATGAGCAGTTCTTC
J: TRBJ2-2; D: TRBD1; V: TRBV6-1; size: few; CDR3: CASRAGTGVTGELFF; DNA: TGTGCCAGCAGGGCCGGGACAGGGGTGACCGGGGAGCTGTTTTTT
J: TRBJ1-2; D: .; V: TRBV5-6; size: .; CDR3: CASSLVSGRMVGLYGYTF; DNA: TGTGCCAGCAGCTTGGTGTCAGGGCGGATGGTTGGGCTCTATGGCTACACCTTC
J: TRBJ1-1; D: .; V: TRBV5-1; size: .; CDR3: CASSYLGTPNTEAFF; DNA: TGCGCCAGCAGCTACTTAGGGACACCGAACACTGAAGCTTTCTTT
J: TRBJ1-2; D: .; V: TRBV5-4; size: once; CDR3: CASSLDPYGYAF; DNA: TGTGCCAGCAGCTTGGATCCTTATGGCTACGCCTTC
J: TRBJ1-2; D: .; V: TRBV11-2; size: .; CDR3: CASSLEAQGSGYTF; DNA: TGTGCCAGCAGCCTAGAGGCTCAGGGCTCTGGCTACACCTTC
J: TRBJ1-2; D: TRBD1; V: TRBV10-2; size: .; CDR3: CASSPGRGPSNYGYTF; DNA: TGCGCCAGCAGCCCGGGCAGGGGGCCCTCTAACTATGGCTACACCTTC
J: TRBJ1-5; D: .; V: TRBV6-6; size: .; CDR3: CASSTWSRGDQPQHF; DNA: TGTGCCAGCAGTACGTGGTCCCGGGGGGATCAGCCCCAGCATTTT
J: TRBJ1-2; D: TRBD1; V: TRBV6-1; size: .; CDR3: CASSGDRGSLRYGYTF; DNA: TGTGCCAGCAGTGGGGACAGGGGAAGCCTACGGTATGGCTACACCTTC
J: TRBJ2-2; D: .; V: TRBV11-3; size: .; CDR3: CASSLELWGLGSGELFF; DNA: TGTGCCAGCAGCTTAGAACTCTGGGGCCTAGGAAGCGGGGAGCTGTTTTTT
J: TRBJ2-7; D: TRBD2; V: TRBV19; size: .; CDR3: CASSIGGRAYEQYF; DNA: TGTGCCAGTAGTATAGGCGGGAGGGCCTACGAGCAGTACTTC
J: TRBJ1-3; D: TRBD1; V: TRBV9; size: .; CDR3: CASSVETGAGNTIYF; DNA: TGTGCCAGCAGCGTAGAGACAGGGGCTGGAAACACCATATATTTT